A single sample gave rise to the 32 T cell receptor beta chains below, sequenced in a study of OX40 agonist ivuxolimab in advanced cancers. The method was the immunoSEQ multiplex PCR assay. Here the immuneACCESS table is served through TCRdb, limited to in-frame sequences with V and J called. Missing clones are a known gap in these copies; in checked studies unresolved V genes cover under half, and the rest lacks a known reason. The sample has under 20,000 clones on record, 80% to 95% of them singletons. The leading ten clones occupy around 30% of the sample. The source material was CD4+ or CD8+ T cells sorted from blood, sampled in a trial of the OX40 agonist ivuxolimab. The receptors stem from an adult with an advanced solid tumor such as melanoma, head and neck, liver or kidney cancer.

V gene TRBV21-1 combines with J gene TRBJ2-1. TRBV21-1 is a pseudogene. The CDR3 extends over 15 amino acids. Here the CDR3 reads CASRGFGQVGNEQFF. As DNA, the CDR3 is TGTGCCAGCAGGGGGTTCGGGCAGGTCGGTAATGAGCAGTTCTTC.

The CDR3 loop reads CASSQWTADTEAFF. CDR3 nucleotide sequence: TGCGCCAGCAGTCAATGGACCGCGGACACTGAAGCTTTCTTT. The genes are TRBV23-1 and TRBJ1-1; D is ambiguous. TRBV23-1 is marked as an open reading frame, function uncertain. The CDR3 extends over 14 amino acids. The V gene lost 1 base and the J gene lost 3 bases, with 9 bases spanning the gap.

This chain connects TRBV29-1 to TRBJ2-7; 11 bases are a match to TRBD2. V gave up 5 bases and J gave up 1 base; unmatched junction bases: 7. CDR1 is SQVTM, CDR2 ANQGSEA, per germline. The CDR3 has 15 amino acids. The CDR3 DNA is TGCAGCGTTTTCCTAACTAGCGGGAGTTCCTACGAGCAGTACTTC. It translates to CSVFLTSGSSYEQYF.

This sequence joins TRBV29-1 and TRBJ2-1, with TRBD1 identical over 10 bases. Germline V gene data show CDR1 as SQVTM and CDR2 as ANQGSEA. This CDR3 contains 18 residues. V shed 7 bases, J shed 0 bases, and the junction held 15 bases outside the gene matches. The CDR3 protein is CSGERQGAFLHSYNEQFF. The CDR3 DNA reads TGCAGCGGGGAGAGACAGGGGGCCTTTCTGCACTCCTACAATGAGCAGTTCTTC.

The rearrangement joins TRBV5-4 to TRBJ1-6; D is undetermined. The germline V gene encodes CDR1 SGHNT and CDR2 YYREEE (reference sequence). This CDR3 is built from 16 residues. Trimming stripped 2 bases from V and 0 bases from J, with 9 bases between. The CDR3 protein is CASSLRRSSYNSPLHF. CDR3 coding DNA: TGTGCCAGCAGCTTACGCAGGAGCTCCTATAATTCACCCCTCCACTTT.

This chain links TRBV7-9 with TRBJ2-7; D is possibly TRBD1 or TRBD2 (5 bases each). V dropped 5 bases and J dropped 1 base, with 18 bases sitting between them. Per germline, CDR1 SEHNR and CDR2 FQNEAQ (reference sequence). The CDR3 length is 16 residues. The CDR3 region is CASSPREGRASYEQYF. The DNA of the CDR3 is TGTGCCAGCAGCCCCCGTGAGGGGCGGGCGTCCTACGAGCAGTACTTC.

V gene TRBV9 combines with J gene TRBJ2-1, with 8 positions matching TRBD1. CDR1 SGDLS and CDR2 YYNGEE come from the germline V gene. The CDR3 has 14 amino acids. Losses at the gene ends were 4 bases for V and 5 bases for J; bases not matched to a gene: 5. CDR3 region: CASSKRTGNNEQFF. Here the CDR3 DNA reads TGTGCCAGCAGCAAGAGGACAGGGAACAATGAGCAGTTCTTC. The whole variable domain, filled in from reference TRBV9 and TRBJ2-1, reads DSGVTQTPKHLITATGQRVTLRCSPRSGDLSVYWYQQSLDQGLQFLIQYYNGEERAKGNILERFSAQQFPDLHSELNLSSLELGDSALYFCASSKRTGNNEQFFGPGTRLTVL.

This clone was seen a single time. The chain joins TRBV5-1 to TRBJ1-2; perhaps TRBD1 as D (5 bases). Germline V CDR1 and CDR2: SGHRS, YFSETQ. The CDR3 is 14 residues long. V was clipped by 7 bases and J by 8 bases, with 21 bases between them. In DNA form, the CDR3 reads TGCGCCAGCGGGACTGAAGGCCCCGGTCTGGGCTACACCTTC. This sequence encodes CASGTEGPGLGYTF.

The V and J genes are TRBV5-4 and TRBJ1-2; D possibly corresponds to TRBD1 (6 bases). The CDR3 runs to 12 residues. The germline V and J ends were trimmed by 4 bases and 6 bases, with 10 bases remaining between them. Per germline, CDR1 SGHNT and CDR2 YYREEE (reference sequence). The CDR3 spells CASSIRTDGYTF. The CDR3 DNA reads TGTGCCAGCAGCATTAGGACAGATGGCTACACCTTC.

V is TRBV6-5 and J is TRBJ2-3, with unresolved D. The V end was cut by 2 bases, the J end by 0 bases, with 9 bases between. Germline values: CDR1 MNHEY, CDR2 SVGAGI. The CDR3 spans 15 residues. The CDR3: CASSYARSSTDTQYF. The CDR3 DNA reads TGTGCCAGCAGTTACGCCCGGTCAAGCACAGATACGCAGTATTTT.

V and J are TRBV12-5 and TRBJ1-1; 7 bases map to TRBD1. CDR3 size: 17 residues. V was clipped by 5 bases and J by 3 bases; unmatched bases: 15. Germline CDR1 reads LGHNT; CDR2 reads FRNRAP. The CDR3, as DNA: TGTGCTAGTGGTCTCCGACAGGGCCTTCCCGGGTACACTGAAGCTTTCTTT. Translation gives CASGLRQGLPGYTEAFF.

The chain uses TRBV7-9 and TRBJ2-7; perhaps TRBD2 as D (6 bases). V was pared by 2 bases and J by 4 bases, with 24 bases between. The CDR3 runs to 18 residues. From germline, CDR1 is SEHNR and CDR2 FQNEAQ (reference sequence). The CDR3 nucleotides read TGTGCCAGCAGCTTAAGGTCCCTCCCAGCGGGCCCGTTTTACGAGCAGTACTTC. Translated: CASSLRSLPAGPFYEQYF.

Only a few counts were recorded for this clone. The rearrangement uses TRBV6-6 and TRBJ2-1; 8 bases match TRBD2. The V gene end was trimmed by 0 bases and the J gene end by 6 bases; junction bases not matched to a gene: 1. This CDR3 spans 14 amino acids. CDR1 and CDR2 from the germline V gene are MNHNY and SVGAGI (reference sequence). The DNA for the CDR3 is TGTGCCAGCAGTTACTCAACTAGCGGCAATGAGCAGTTCTTC. It is translated as CASSYSTSGNEQFF.

This clone was counted a single time. The chain couples TRBV5-5 to TRBJ1-2; 7 nucleotides align to TRBD1. V was pared by 0 bases and J by 0 bases, with 2 bases of the junction left unmatched. There are 15 residues in the CDR3. The germline gives CDR1 SGHKS, CDR2 YYEKEE (reference sequence). In nucleotides, the CDR3 is TGTGCCAGCAGCTTGGCCGGGACAGCTAACTATGGCTACACCTTC. It codes for CASSLAGTANYGYTF.

This chain links TRBV7-9 with TRBJ2-1, with a tentative D call TRBD2 (5 bases). The V end was cut by 4 bases, the J end by 7 bases, with 11 bases between. In germline, CDR1 is SEHNR, CDR2 FQNEAQ (reference sequence). This CDR3 contains 13 residues. In DNA, the CDR3 is TGTGCCAGCAGCTCCGGGGTTTGGAATGAGCAGTTCTTC. Its protein is CASSSGVWNEQFF.

The chain recombines TRBV5-6 with TRBJ1-2; the D gene is possibly TRBD1 (6 bases). Trimming took off 1 base at V and 7 bases at J, with 11 bases between the two ends. Germline V CDR1 and CDR2: SGHDT, YYEEEE. CDR3 length equals 13 residues. CDR3: CASSLLQGLGYTF. DNA of the CDR3: TGTGCCAGCAGCTTGTTGCAGGGGCTTGGCTACACCTTC.

The rearrangement joins TRBV6-5 to TRBJ2-7, with 7 bases identical to TRBD1. The trim removed 7 bases at V and 0 bases at J, leaving 9 bases unmatched. This CDR3 spans 15 amino acids. In germline, CDR1 is MNHEY, CDR2 SVGAGI. Here the CDR3 reads CASTNRGSGSYEQYF. Written as DNA, the CDR3 is TGTGCCAGCACTAACAGGGGTTCGGGCTCCTACGAGCAGTACTTC.

As concerns this clone: Compared with germline, one end of the junction differs, possibly owing to a read error. This sequence joins TRBV11-3 and TRBJ2-3; TRBD2 is a possible D gene (7 bases). Germline CDR1 and CDR2: SGHNT and YENEEA. The CDR3 extends over 15 amino acids. This chain's CDR3 is CASSLDGGHTDAQYF. Written as DNA, the CDR3 is TGTGCCAGCAGCTTAGACGGGGGGCACACAGATGCGCAGTATTTT. Complete variable domain (other parts from reference TRBV11-3 and TRBJ2-3): EAGVVQSPRYKIIEKKQPVAFWCNPISGHNTLYWYLQNLGQGPELLIRYENEEAVDDSQLPKDRFSAERLKGVDSTLKIQPAELGDSAVYLCASSLDGGHTDAQYFGPGTRLTVL.

V and J are TRBV6-1 and TRBJ2-7, with D perhaps given as TRBD1 or TRBD2 (5 bases each). The CDR3 length is 13 residues. Germline CDR1 reads MNHNS; CDR2 reads SASEGT. Trimming took off 7 bases at V and 3 bases at J, with 13 bases between the two ends. CDR3 nucleotides: TGTGCCAGCACAGGGACGGTGATCTACGAGCAGTACTTC. The encoded protein is CASTGTVIYEQYF.

The chain employs TRBV19 and TRBJ2-6; D unclear. V lost 7 bases to trimming and J lost 0 bases, with 7 bases between them. The CDR3 totals 14 residues. Germline CDR1 LNHDA, CDR2 SQIVND (reference sequence). For the CDR3, the DNA is TGTGCCAGTAAGCTGGCCTCTGGGGCCAACGTCCTGACTTTC. As protein: CASKLASGANVLTF. The full variable domain, completed using reference TRBV19 and TRBJ2-6, is DGGITQSPKYLFRKEGQNVTLSCEQNLNHDAMYWYRQDPGQGLRLIYYSQIVNDFQKGDIAEGYSVSREKKESFPLTVTSAQKNPTAFYLCASKLASGANVLTFGAGSRLTVL.

The chain carries TRBV6-6 and TRBJ2-7; D gene ambiguous. The CDR3 runs to 15 residues. Trimming shortened V by 0 bases and J by 2 bases, and 11 bases separated the two germline ends. Per germline, CDR1 MNHNY and CDR2 SVGAGI (reference sequence). CDR3 in amino acids: CASSYSPASPYEQYF. CDR3 bases: TGTGCCAGCAGTTACTCCCCAGCCTCGCCCTACGAGCAGTACTTC.

This chain uses TRBV11-3 with TRBJ2-6, with a possible D match to TRBD2 (6 bases). The CDR3 is made up of 15 amino acids. The V end was cut by 3 bases, the J end by 1 base, with 7 bases between. Looked up from germline, CDR1 is SGHNT and CDR2 is YENEEA. In DNA, the CDR3 is TGTGCCAGCAGCTTGGGAGGTTCTGGGGCCAACGTCCTGACTTTC. Its translation is CASSLGGSGANVLTF.

The V and J genes are TRBV9 and TRBJ2-7; D is perhaps TRBD1 or TRBD2 (5 bases each). Trimming left V 0 bases short and J 0 bases short, with 10 bases between. The germline gives CDR1 SGDLS, CDR2 YYNGEE. This CDR3 contains 15 residues. CDR3 in DNA: TGTGCCAGCAGCGTAGCTTCAGGGACCTCCTACGAGCAGTACTTC. It translates to CASSVASGTSYEQYF. Complete variable domain (other parts from reference TRBV9 and TRBJ2-7): DSGVTQTPKHLITATGQRVTLRCSPRSGDLSVYWYQQSLDQGLQFLIQYYNGEERAKGNILERFSAQQFPDLHSELNLSSLELGDSALYFCASSVASGTSYEQYFGPGTRLTVT.

This chain connects TRBV4-2 to TRBJ2-1, with D perhaps TRBD2 (5 bases). The CDR3 sequence is 13 residues long. V dropped 5 bases and J dropped 7 bases, with 12 bases sitting between them. Germline V gives CDR1 LGHNA, CDR2 YNFKEQ. CDR3 sequence reads: CASSSRTLNEQFF. CDR3 nucleotide sequence: TGTGCCAGCAGCTCCCGGACTCTAAATGAGCAGTTCTTC.

The chain uses TRBV6-4 and TRBJ2-1; TRBD2 matches 12 bases. Germline-derived CDR1 and CDR2 are MRHNA and SNTAGT. This CDR3 is 16 amino acids long. Trimming took 5 bases from V and 8 from J; bases not matched to a gene: 10. The DNA for the CDR3 is TGTGCCAGCAGTCCTAAGACTAGCGGGAGTGTCGATGAGCAGTTCTTC. Protein: CASSPKTSGSVDEQFF.

This chain joins TRBV4-1 and TRBJ2-2; perhaps TRBD2 as D (7 bases). The CDR3 length is 19 residues. CDR1 MGHRA and CDR2 YSYEKL come from the germline V gene. With 3 bases removed from V and 1 base from J, the gap between germline ends came to 21 bases. The DNA of the CDR3 is TGCGCCAGCAGCCACCCAGGGGAGTGGACTAGTGTGAACACCGGGGAGCTGTTTTTT. Amino acid sequence: CASSHPGEWTSVNTGELFF.

In the case of this clone: Mismatch with germline at one junction end may stem from a read error. This chain uses TRBV9 with TRBJ2-7, with 9 positions matching TRBD2. Germline V gene data show CDR1 as SGDLS and CDR2 as YYNGEE. The CDR3 loop spans 14 amino acids. The CDR3 is CASSAGGRAYEQYF. CDR3 coding DNA: TGTGCCAGCAGCGCCGGCGGGAGGGCCTATGAGCAGTACTTC.

This CDR3 is CSVGTPTTSGDYEQYF. CDR3 sequence (DNA): TGCAGCGTGGGTACGCCAACTACTAGCGGGGACTACGAGCAGTACTTC. J is TRBJ2-7 and V is TRBV29-1; TRBD2 matches 10 bases. The V gene end was trimmed by 6 bases and the J gene end by 3 bases; junction bases not matched to a gene: 14. Per germline, CDR1 SQVTM and CDR2 ANQGSEA. The CDR3 consists of 16 residues.

The chain uses TRBV4-1 and TRBJ1-4; no reliable D call. The germline V gene has CDR1 MGHRA and CDR2 YSYEKL. This CDR3 spans 14 amino acids. With 0 bases removed from V and 7 bases from J, the gap between germline ends came to 9 bases. For the CDR3, the DNA is TGCGCCAGCAGCCAAGAAACAGTGGGTGAAAAACTGTTTTTT. Translated: CASSQETVGEKLFF.

This sequence joins TRBV4-3 and TRBJ2-7; D possibly corresponds to TRBD2 (6 bases). Trimming took 0 bases from V and 5 from J, leaving 14 bases between them. CDR3 size: 15 residues. Germline V gene lookup returns CDR1 LGHNA and CDR2 YSLEER. The CDR3 nucleotides are TGCGCCAGCAGCCAAGAAACGGAGGGATTCAACGAGCAGTACTTC. It encodes CASSQETEGFNEQYF.

Details on this clone: An end of the junction differs from the germline gene, which may be a read error. The sample has other DNA sequences that encode this CDR3 too. The CDR3 bases are TGTGCCAGCAGCCCAGGGTTGTACACTGAGGCTTTCTTT. Protein sequence: CASSPGLYTEAFF. This chain links TRBV9 with TRBJ1-1; D is possibly TRBD1 (5 bases). The length of the CDR3 is 13 residues. Germline loops: CDR1 SGDLS, CDR2 YYNGEE.

The genes are TRBV27 and TRBJ2-5; TRBD2 aligns across 15 bases. The V gene end was trimmed by 4 bases and the J gene end by 5 bases; junction bases not matched to a gene: 2. The CDR3 totals 15 residues. Per the germline V gene, CDR1 is MNHEY and CDR2 is SMNVEV (reference sequence). CDR3 sequence reads: CASSSGLAGGETQYF. CDR3 sequence (DNA): TGTGCCAGCAGTTCGGGACTAGCGGGAGGTGAGACCCAGTACTTC.